This TCR beta chain comes out of a study of long-term antiretroviral therapy in people with HIV. This clone has only one observation. With survey level as its setting, the immunoSEQ assay was v3.0. TCRdb's copy holds only in-frame clones and misses some; the assay was immunoSEQ multiplex PCR. This sample has approximately 24,000 clones; more than 75% occur once, and the top ten carry about 5.2%. The CDR3 extends over 14 amino acids. The junction had 4 bases not matched to a gene; V was cut back by 4 bases and J by 5 bases. Germline CDR1 is SGDLS and CDR2 is YYNGEE. Sequenced material: unsorted PBMCs, taken 4.4 years after starting antiretroviral therapy. This sequence joins TRBV9 and TRBJ1-4; TRBD1 matches at 8 bases. The receptor's source is a man aged 30 to 39 with HIV. The CDR3, as DNA: TGTGCCAGCAGCTCGGACAGGGTGAATGAAAAACTGTTTTTT. This translates into CASSSDRVNEKLFF.